The 24 T cell receptor beta chains listed next were all sequenced from one sample in a study of shared clonotypes between healthy human individuals. Measured with immunoSEQ multiplex PCR; TCRdb has only the in-frame clones, and not every one. In the table there are about 560,000 clones, around 77% of which are singletons. Input material: PBMCs. The source is a woman between 35 and 50 years old in good health. Some clones in this sample may be carry-over from other donors' samples.

The chain couples TRBV19 to TRBJ1-3; D is undetermined. This CDR3 contains 17 residues. Deletions cut 2 bases from V and 0 bases from J, with 14 bases between. Germline V gives CDR1 LNHDA, CDR2 SQIVND (reference sequence). CDR3 in amino acids: CASSISAGGSSGNTIYF. Written as DNA, the CDR3 is TGTGCCAGTAGTATATCCGCCGGCGGAAGCTCTGGAAACACCATATATTTT.

CDR3 in DNA: TGTGCCAGCAGCGATATCCGGGACACCACAACTAATGAAAAACTGTTTTTT. It codes for CASSDIRDTTTNEKLFF. This chain links TRBV11-3 with TRBJ1-4; D may be TRBD1 (6 bases). CDR1 is SGHNT, CDR2 YENEEA, per germline. This CDR3 has 17 amino acids. V was shortened by 5 bases and J by 0 bases, with 16 bases between the two germline ends.

The chain recombines TRBV18 with TRBJ2-1, with a weak D call TRBD2 (6 bases). The V gene lost 4 bases and the J gene lost 5 bases, with 12 bases spanning the gap. This CDR3 region has 14 residues. Looked up from germline, CDR1 is KGHSH and CDR2 is LQKENI. The CDR3 DNA follows: TGTGCCAGCTCACGTACTAGCCGGGACAATGAGCAGTTCTTC. It is translated as CASSRTSRDNEQFF. The complete variable domain, with remaining parts taken from reference TRBV18 and TRBJ2-1, reads NAGVMQNPRHLVRRRGQEARLRCSPMKGHSHVYWYRQLPEEGLKFMVYLQKENIIDESGMPKERFSAEFPKEGPSILRIQQVVRGDSAAYFCASSRTSRDNEQFFGPGTRLTVL.

This clone was seen more than once but under ten times. The chain uses TRBV4-3 and TRBJ1-3, with 7 positions matching TRBD1. Trimming at V came to 3 bases and at J to 2 bases, leaving 13 bases not matched to a gene. Germline V lookup: CDR1 LGHNA, CDR2 YSLEER. The CDR3 runs 18 residues. Here the CDR3 reads CASSHNATGVGAGNTIYF. The CDR3, as DNA: TGCGCCAGCAGCCACAACGCTACAGGGGTTGGCGCTGGAAACACCATATATTTT.

The chain joins TRBV28 to TRBJ2-1; 14 bases match TRBD2. The germline gives CDR1 MDHEN, CDR2 SYDVKM. V was pared by 6 bases and J by 11 bases, with 6 bases of the junction left unmatched. This CDR3 contains 14 residues. CDR3 residues: CASRWTSGRPQQFF. As DNA, the CDR3 is TGTGCCAGCAGATGGACTAGCGGGAGGCCCCAGCAGTTCTTC.

With regard to this clone: This sample includes further DNA sequences coding for the same CDR3. V usage is TRBV7-2 and J usage is TRBJ1-5; D ambiguous. Looked up from germline, CDR1 is SGHTA and CDR2 is FQGNSA. With 1 base removed from V and 0 bases from J, the gap between germline ends came to 1 base. The CDR3 consists of 13 residues. The CDR3, as DNA: TGTGCCAGCAGCTTAGATAGCAATCAGCCCCAGCATTTT. Amino acid sequence: CASSLDSNQPQHF.

The rearrangement uses TRBV28 and TRBJ2-4; possibly TRBD2 for D (5 bases). CDR3 length: 17 residues. Germline CDR1 is MDHEN and CDR2 is SYDVKM. V lost 5 bases, J lost 0 bases, and 17 bases lay in between. The CDR3 reads CASSPTRRKLAKNIQYF. DNA of the CDR3: TGTGCCAGCAGTCCTACGAGGAGGAAACTAGCCAAAAACATTCAGTACTTC. Full variable domain (outside the CDR3, taken from reference TRBV28 and TRBJ2-4): DVKVTQSSRYLVKRTGEKVFLECVQDMDHENMFWYRQDPGLGLRLIYFSYDVKMKEKGDIPEGYSVSREKKERFSLILESASTNQTSMYLCASSPTRRKLAKNIQYFGAGTRLSVL.

The CDR3 DNA is TGCGCCAGCAGCGGGGGACGGGTCTACGAGCAGTACTTC. It is translated as CASSGGRVYEQYF. This sequence joins TRBV5-1 and TRBJ2-7; tentatively, D is TRBD1 or TRBD2 (5 bases each). Germline V gene data show CDR1 as SGHRS and CDR2 as YFSETQ. This CDR3 region has 13 residues. V gave up 4 bases and J gave up 3 bases, with 11 bases separating them.

This sequence joins TRBV14 and TRBJ2-3, with a possible D match to TRBD2 (7 bases). Between the trimmed V and J ends, which lost 0 bases and 2 bases, there was a span of 15 bases. Germline V gene data show CDR1 as SGHDN and CDR2 as FVKESK. The CDR3 totals 17 residues. The CDR3 DNA sequence: TGTGCCAGCAGCCAAGAGCCGGGGGGCCCCTCCACAGATACGCAGTATTTT. It codes for CASSQEPGGPSTDTQYF.

The chain joins TRBV30 to TRBJ2-1; 7 bases align to TRBD2. V dropped 2 bases and J dropped 2; count of bases not matched to a gene: 6. Germline V CDR1 and CDR2: GTSNPN, SVGIG (reference sequence). The CDR3 runs to 15 residues. The CDR3, as DNA: TGTGCCTGGAGTTTTTCTAGCGGAACCTACAATGAGCAGTTCTTC. Protein product: CAWSFSSGTYNEQFF.

The V call is TRBV15, the J call TRBJ2-7, with D tentatively TRBD2 (7 bases). Germline CDR1 reads LNHNV; CDR2 reads YYDKDF (reference sequence). The CDR3 is 14 amino acids. V was cut by 1 base and J by 3 bases, with 10 bases left in between. CDR3: CATSRGGGGYEQYF. In nucleotides, the CDR3 is TGTGCCACCAGCAGAGGGGGAGGGGGCTACGAGCAGTACTTC.

The genes are TRBV5-1 and TRBJ2-6; TRBD1 might be the D (6 bases). V lost 0 bases and J 0 bases, leaving 10 bases between the germline ends. The CDR3 covers 17 residues. CDR1 is SGHRS, CDR2 YFSETQ, per germline. The CDR3, as DNA: TGCGCCAGCAGCTTGGTAGGACAGAACTCTGGGGCCAACGTCCTGACTTTC. Its translation is CASSLVGQNSGANVLTF.

This clone appeared a single time. The chain combines TRBV2 with TRBJ1-2; D is possibly TRBD1 (6 bases). V lost 4 bases to trimming and J lost 5 bases, with 14 bases between them. Germline V gene lookup returns CDR1 SNHLY and CDR2 FYNNEI. The CDR3 has 14 residues. CDR3 nucleotides: TGTGCCAGCAGTGGGACTGGGGGCGAATATGGCTACACCTTC. Translation: CASSGTGGEYGYTF.

CDR3 sequence reads: CASSLALGGQRELFF. CDR3 DNA sequence: TGTGCCAGCAGCTTAGCCCTAGGGGGTCAAAGGGAGCTGTTTTTT. V and J are TRBV7-2 and TRBJ2-2; D may be TRBD1 (6 bases). The CDR3 has 15 residues. The germline V and J ends were trimmed by 0 bases and 9 bases, with 14 bases remaining between them. Germline loops: CDR1 SGHTA, CDR2 FQGNSA.

Comment on this clone: A much larger clone differs from this one at a single base, so this may be a read error. The chain has TRBV2 and TRBJ2-5; D uncertain. The CDR3 extends over 13 amino acids. Germline CDR1 and CDR2: SNHLY and FYNNEI. V was pared by 5 bases and J by 0 bases, with 7 bases between. As DNA, the CDR3 is TGTGCCAGCAGTTCAAGGTACCAAGAGACCCAGTACTTC. Protein: CASSSRYQETQYF.

About this clone: Additional DNA sequences in this sample encode the identical CDR3. The chain joins TRBV30 to TRBJ1-5; D perhaps matches TRBD1 (6 bases). CDR1 GTSNPN and CDR2 SVGIG come from the germline V gene (reference sequence). Trimming removed 1 base at V and 2 bases at J, with 6 bases between. The CDR3 spans 13 residues. The CDR3 bases are TGTGCCTGGAGTGGACAGGGCAATCAGCCCCAGCATTTT. Translation: CAWSGQGNQPQHF.

The CDR3 region is CASSLTAGELFF. The CDR3 DNA reads TGCGCCAGCAGCTTGACGGCCGGGGAGCTGTTTTTT. This sequence joins TRBV5-1 and TRBJ2-2; D is unresolved. The germline CDR1 and CDR2 sequences are SGHRS and YFSETQ. Deletions cut 1 base from V and 6 bases from J, with 4 bases between. The CDR3 length is 12 residues.

This clone was found once. CDR3 nucleotides: TGCGCCAGCAGCCGCCTAGCGGGGTCAGATACGCAGTATTTT. It yields the protein CASSRLAGSDTQYF. The rearrangement uses TRBV4-1 and TRBJ2-3; the match to TRBD2 covers 9 bases. V lost 4 bases to trimming and J lost 4 bases; unmatched junction nucleotides: 3. CDR1 is MGHRA and CDR2 is YSYEKL in the germline V gene. The CDR3 is 14 residues long.

The chain has TRBV9 and TRBJ2-7; a weak D match, TRBD2 (6 bases). CDR3 length: 13 residues. Germline lookup yields CDR1 SGDLS and CDR2 YYNGEE. V lost 3 bases and J lost 7, with 14 bases in between. CDR3 protein: CASSGTTWGEQYF. In DNA, the CDR3 is TGTGCCAGCAGCGGGACTACCTGGGGGGAGCAGTACTTC.

This sequence joins TRBV28 and TRBJ2-7; D unresolved. V lost 4 bases to trimming and J lost 9 bases, with 19 bases between them. There are 14 residues in the CDR3. The germline CDR1 and CDR2 sequences are MDHEN and SYDVKM. CDR3 sequence: CASSSFRAFWRQYF. The CDR3 DNA follows: TGTGCCAGCAGTTCCTTCCGGGCCTTCTGGAGGCAGTACTTC.

The chain combines TRBV5-1 with TRBJ2-1; weak D call: TRBD1 (5 bases). Trimming shortened V by 0 bases and J by 1 base, and 11 bases separated the two germline ends. The CDR3 is 16 residues long. The germline CDR1 and CDR2 sequences are SGHRS and YFSETQ. The DNA of the CDR3 is TGCGCCAGCAGCTTGGCCCCACAGGATTCCTACAATGAGCAGTTCTTC. Translating gives CASSLAPQDSYNEQFF.

As concerns this clone: Possible read error: a much larger clone is one base away. This same CDR3 is encoded by further DNA sequences in the sample. The chain combines TRBV5-1 with TRBJ2-4; D perhaps matches TRBD2 (6 bases). The germline V gene has CDR1 SGHRS and CDR2 YFSETQ. This CDR3 is built from 17 residues. CDR3 sequence (DNA): TGCGCCAGCAGCCGGCTCACTAGTGTAGCGGCCAAAAACATCCAGTACTTC. Residues: CASSRLTSVAAKNIQYF.

The CDR3 DNA sequence: TGTGCCACCCGCCCCCCAGGGGGAGGTCAGCCCCAGCATTTT. Its protein is CATRPPGGGQPQHF. The V and J genes are TRBV19 and TRBJ1-5; 7 positions match TRBD1. This CDR3 has 14 amino acids. Trimming at V came to 10 bases and at J to 6 bases, leaving 12 bases not matched to a gene. Germline V gene sequence: CDR1 LNHDA, CDR2 SQIVND (reference sequence).

The chain employs TRBV7-9 and TRBJ2-7, with TRBD1 as a possible D gene (6 bases). The V end lost 3 bases, the J end lost 3 bases, and 15 bases lay between the germline ends. This CDR3 comprises 15 residues. Germline V gene sequence: CDR1 SEHNR, CDR2 FQNEAQ (reference sequence). Here the CDR3 reads CASSFAGASGYEQYF. The CDR3 nucleotides read TGTGCCAGCAGCTTCGCAGGGGCGAGTGGCTACGAGCAGTACTTC.